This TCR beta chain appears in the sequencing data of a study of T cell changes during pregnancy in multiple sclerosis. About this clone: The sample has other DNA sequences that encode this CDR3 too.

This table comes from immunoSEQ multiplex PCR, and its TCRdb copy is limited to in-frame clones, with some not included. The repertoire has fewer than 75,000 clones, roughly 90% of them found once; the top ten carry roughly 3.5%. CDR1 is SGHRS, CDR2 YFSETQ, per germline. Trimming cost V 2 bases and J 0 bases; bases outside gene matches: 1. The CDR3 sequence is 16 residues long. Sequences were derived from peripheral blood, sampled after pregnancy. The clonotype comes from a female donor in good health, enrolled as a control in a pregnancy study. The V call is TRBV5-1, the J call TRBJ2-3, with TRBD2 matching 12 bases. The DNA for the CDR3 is TGCGCCAGCAGCTTCGGGACTAGCGGGAGCACAGATACGCAGTATTTT. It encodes CASSFGTSGSTDTQYF. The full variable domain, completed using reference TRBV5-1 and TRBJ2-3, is KAGVTQTPRYLIKTRGQQVTLSCSPISGHRSVSWYQQTPGQGLQFLFEYFSETQRNKGNFPGRFSGRQFSNSRSEMNVSTLELGDSALYLCASSFGTSGSTDTQYFGPGTRLTVL.